Listed here are 15 T cell receptor beta chains from one sample, sequenced in a study of shared clonotypes between healthy human individuals (dated by TCRdb to 2020 to 2021). Library creation used the immunoSEQ multiplex PCR assay. Here the immuneACCESS table is served through TCRdb, limited to in-frame sequences with V and J called. Missing clones are a known gap in these copies; in checked studies unresolved V genes cover under half, and the rest lacks a known reason. In this sample the table shows around 1,900,000 clones, approximately 92% of which occur a single time. The top ten clones comprise roughly 1.7% of the sample. CD8 naive samples were obtained by positive selection for CCR7 among CD45RO-negative cells, yielding a CD45RA+CCR7+ population from which TemRA cells were excluded. Sequencing was done on a sample of naive CD8+ T cells from PBMCs. The cell subset or site label for this specimen denotes: CD45RA+CCR7+. These receptors came from a man aged 18 to 29 in good health. Some clones in this sample may be carry-over from other donors' samples.

This chain connects TRBV6-5 to TRBJ1-1, with a tentative D call TRBD1 (5 bases). The CDR3 totals 14 residues. Per germline, CDR1 MNHEY and CDR2 SVGAGI. V was clipped by 7 bases and J by 1 base, with 13 bases between them. CDR3 nucleotides: TGTGCCAGCAAGATCGGGGCTACGAACACTGAAGCTTTCTTT. Amino acid sequence: CASKIGATNTEAFF.

The CDR3 sequence: CASSSLAALAKNIQYF. CDR3 DNA: TGTGCCAGCAGTTCACTAGCGGCCCTAGCCAAAAACATTCAGTACTTC. The chain has TRBV27 and TRBJ2-4; 8 positions agree with TRBD2. Germline-derived CDR1 and CDR2 are MNHEY and SMNVEV (reference sequence). The V and J ends lost 4 bases and 0 bases, in that order; junction bases with no gene match: 5. This CDR3 contains 16 residues.

This chain joins TRBV19 and TRBJ2-3; D is possibly TRBD1 (6 bases). Deletions cut 0 bases from V and 4 bases from J, with 11 bases between. The CDR3 spans 15 residues. Germline-derived CDR1 and CDR2 are LNHDA and SQIVND (reference sequence). The DNA for the CDR3 is TGTGCCAGTAGTATAGATCAGGGGAGCTCAGATACGCAGTATTTT. It translates to CASSIDQGSSDTQYF.

The rearrangement joins TRBV19 to TRBJ1-1; no reliable D call. This CDR3 is built from 13 residues. V was shortened by 7 bases and J by 3 bases, with 12 bases between the two germline ends. The germline V gene encodes CDR1 LNHDA and CDR2 SQIVND (reference sequence). The CDR3 loop reads CASNLFQDTEAFF. As DNA, the CDR3 is TGTGCCAGTAACCTCTTTCAAGACACTGAAGCTTTCTTT.

The rearrangement joins TRBV6-1 to TRBJ2-7; 7 positions match TRBD1. With V trimmed by 7 bases and J by 4 bases, 13 bases remained unmatched. Germline V lookup: CDR1 MNHNS, CDR2 SASEGT. The CDR3 runs 15 residues. CDR3 sequence (DNA): TGTGCCAGCATCCTCGGTTGGGCAGGGGGTTACGAGCAGTACTTC. This encodes CASILGWAGGYEQYF.

The chain carries TRBV28 and TRBJ1-1; TRBD1 aligns across 8 bases. CDR1 is MDHEN and CDR2 is SYDVKM in the germline V gene. CDR3 length: 15 residues. V shed 7 bases, J shed 11 bases, and the junction held 18 bases outside the gene matches. The CDR3 bases are TGTGCCAGCACCCCGGTTGGGGCAGGGGGCGCTTCGGCTTTCTTT. Protein sequence: CASTPVGAGGASAFF. Complete variable domain (other parts from reference TRBV28 and TRBJ1-1): DVKVTQSSRYLVKRTGEKVFLECVQDMDHENMFWYRQDPGLGLRLIYFSYDVKMKEKGDIPEGYSVSREKKERFSLILESASTNQTSMYLCASTPVGAGGASAFFGQGTRLTVV.

This clone appeared a few times. The rearrangement uses TRBV9 and TRBJ1-1, with D possibly matching TRBD1 (5 bases). The V end lost 3 bases, the J end lost 6 bases, and 6 bases lay between the germline ends. The germline CDR1 and CDR2 sequences are SGDLS and YYNGEE. CDR3 length equals 11 residues. The CDR3 spells CASSAGPEAFF. CDR3 DNA: TGTGCCAGCAGCGCAGGGCCTGAAGCTTTCTTT.

The chain employs TRBV2 and TRBJ2-1; 8 nucleotides match TRBD1. This CDR3 spans 15 amino acids. Germline-derived CDR1 and CDR2 are SNHLY and FYNNEI. V lost 8 bases, J lost 1 base, and 7 bases stayed unmatched. The CDR3 region has the DNA TGTGCCAGCGGATTGACAGGGGTATCCTACAATGAGCAGTTCTTC. Translating it yields CASGLTGVSYNEQFF.

V and J are TRBV5-1 and TRBJ2-1; 9 positions match TRBD2. The length of the CDR3 is 16 residues. Germline lookup yields CDR1 SGHRS and CDR2 YFSETQ. Unmatched junction bases numbered 7, after V lost 4 bases and J lost 2 bases. CDR3 in amino acids: CASSTPGLAAYNEQFF. In nucleotides, the CDR3 is TGCGCCAGCAGCACGCCGGGACTAGCCGCCTACAATGAGCAGTTCTTC.

V is TRBV10-3 and J is TRBJ2-5, with 10 bases aligning to TRBD2. The J call may not be correct, given that the DNA end is closer to TRBJ2-7. Germline assignment: CDR1 ENHRY and CDR2 SYGVKD. The CDR3 has 16 amino acids. The CDR3 protein is CAIRRTSGKTSYEQYF. The DNA of the CDR3 is TGTGCCATCAGGAGGACTAGCGGTAAAACCTCCTACGAGCAGTACTTC.

This chain links TRBV14 with TRBJ1-1; no definite D call. This CDR3 region has 14 residues. V was clipped by 2 bases and J by 5 bases, with 12 bases between them. The germline V gene has CDR1 SGHDN and CDR2 FVKESK. CDR3 protein: CASSQFERGTEAFF. The CDR3 bases are TGTGCCAGCAGCCAATTTGAGCGGGGAACTGAAGCTTTCTTT.

This chain connects TRBV7-9 to TRBJ1-4; D perhaps matches TRBD1 (5 bases). Trimming took 4 bases from V and 7 from J, leaving 13 bases between them. This CDR3 spans 14 amino acids. CDR1 is SEHNR, CDR2 FQNEAQ, per germline (reference sequence). Here the CDR3 reads CASSSPGTLEKLFF. The CDR3 region has the DNA TGTGCCAGCAGCTCCCCCGGGACCCTTGAAAAACTGTTTTTT.

This chain links TRBV5-1 with TRBJ1-4; 9 bases map to TRBD1. V was pared by 3 bases and J by 8 bases, with 14 bases of the junction left unmatched. This CDR3 region has 17 residues. The V gene's germline CDR1 is SGHRS and CDR2 YFSETQ. The CDR3 spells CASSSRASGTGKEKLFF. As DNA, the CDR3 is TGCGCCAGCAGCTCGAGGGCCTCCGGGACAGGGAAGGAAAAACTGTTTTTT.

This sequence joins TRBV9 and TRBJ2-7; weak D call: TRBD2 (6 bases). CDR3 length: 16 amino acids. The V end was cut by 0 bases, the J end by 6 bases, with 19 bases between. Per germline, CDR1 SGDLS and CDR2 YYNGEE. CDR3 protein: CASSVGVGRSPPEQYF. Written as DNA, the CDR3 is TGTGCCAGCAGCGTAGGGGTCGGGAGATCTCCTCCCGAGCAGTACTTC.

V gene TRBV4-1 combines with J gene TRBJ2-7; 7 positions match TRBD1. The J segment lost 4 bases and the V segment lost 0 bases, leaving 9 bases of the junction unmatched. The CDR3 covers 16 residues. The germline V gene encodes CDR1 MGHRA and CDR2 YSYEKL. The CDR3, as DNA: TGCGCCAGCAGCCAAGATTTCCGGGACAGCCGATACGAGCAGTACTTC. Its translation: CASSQDFRDSRYEQYF.